This T cell receptor (beta chain) is drawn from a study of cytomegalovirus exposure and HLA in healthy donors. The V end lost 3 bases, the J end lost 9 bases, and 15 bases lay between the germline ends. This CDR3 is built from 14 residues. Germline CDR1 reads SGHTA; CDR2 reads FQGNSA. With 60 Vbeta and 13 Jbeta primers, the PCR was carried out. TCRdb's copy holds only in-frame clones and misses some; the assay was immunoSEQ multiplex PCR. The table shows 150,000 to 200,000 clones, with over 80% occurring only once. This receptor was taken from a human donor in good health. Sequencing was done on a sample of PBMCs. The V gene is TRBV7-2, the J gene TRBJ2-1; TRBD1 is a possible D gene (5 bases). The CDR3 sequence is CASSLSLGLGEQFF. The DNA of the CDR3 is TGTGCCAGCAGCTTGTCGTTGGGGCTGGGTGAGCAGTTCTTC. The complete variable domain, with remaining parts taken from reference TRBV7-2 and TRBJ2-1, reads GAGVSQSPSNKVTEKGKDVELRCDPISGHTALYWYRQSLGQGLEFLIYFQGNSAPDKSGLPSDRFSAERTGGSVSTLTIQRTQQEDSAVYLCASSLSLGLGEQFFGPGTRLTVL.